A single sample is the source of the 7 T cell receptor beta chains below, sequenced in a study of T cells after posttransplantation cyclophosphamide. Profiling relied on immunoSEQ multiplex PCR, and the TCRdb table lists in-frame clones only, not all of them. In total the sample includes 20,000 to 30,000 clones, none of them seen once. Sample: PBMCs. The receptor set was obtained from a man aged 50-59 years in good health, CMV-negative, and a related stem cell transplant donor.

This clone was seen ten or more times. The chain couples TRBV13 to TRBJ2-2, with D uncertain. The CDR3 spans 16 residues. V lost 5 bases, J lost 1 base, and 14 bases lay in between. CDR1 is PRHDT, CDR2 FYEKMQ, per germline (reference sequence). CDR3 residues: CASSTSRRQNTGELFF. CDR3 in DNA: TGTGCCAGCAGCACTTCTAGACGTCAGAACACCGGGGAGCTGTTTTTT.

This clone was recorded at least ten times. Germline is not matched at one junction end, which may reflect a read error. This sample includes further DNA sequences coding for the same CDR3. The chain joins TRBV6-1 to TRBJ1-3, with D possibly matching TRBD1 (5 bases). This CDR3 is built from 16 residues. CDR1 and CDR2 from the germline V gene are MNHNS and SASEGT. CDR3 loop: CASSGGQFLSGNTIYF. The CDR3 DNA is TGTGCCAGCAGTGGCGGACAATTTCTCTCTGGAAACACCATATACTTT.

This clone was seen many times. A junction boundary mismatches the germline segment, possibly from a read error. The V and J genes are TRBV7-7 and TRBJ2-5, with 7 nucleotides matching TRBD1. This CDR3 has 14 residues. Germline V gives CDR1 SSHAT, CDR2 FNYEAQ (reference sequence). CDR3 loop: CASSTGTEQETQYF. In nucleotides, the CDR3 is TGTGCTAGCAGCACCGGGACAGAACAAGAGACCCAGTACTTC.

This clone has a count of ten or more. The chain combines TRBV19 with TRBJ2-5, with 9 positions matching TRBD2. The V segment lost 5 bases and the J segment 1 base; nucleotides outside the gene matches: 8. Per the germline V gene, CDR1 is LNHDA and CDR2 is SQIVND (reference sequence). The CDR3 is 16 amino acids. The CDR3, as DNA: TGTGCCAGTAGTTATGGGACTAGCCTAGCCCAAGAGACCCAGTACTTC. The encoded protein is CASSYGTSLAQETQYF.

This clone was detected ten times or more. J is TRBJ1-4 and V is TRBV5-1, with TRBD1 identical over 8 bases. This CDR3 is 15 amino acids long. Germline values: CDR1 SGHRS, CDR2 YFSETQ. Germline trimming cut 0 bases from V and 7 bases from J; bases unmatched to any gene: 5. CDR3: CASSLDVTGVEKLFF. The CDR3 nucleotides read TGCGCCAGCAGCTTGGACGTGACAGGGGTTGAAAAACTGTTTTTT.

This clone was detected ten times or more. The CDR3 DNA sequence: TGTGCCAGCAGCGATACTAACACCGGGGAGCTGTTTTTT. Translating it yields CASSDTNTGELFF. This chain links TRBV6-1 with TRBJ2-2; D uncertain. The CDR3 is 13 amino acids. Per the germline V gene, CDR1 is MNHNS and CDR2 is SASEGT. The V end lost 6 bases, the J end lost 2 bases, and 7 bases lay between the germline ends.

This clone occurred many times. This chain links TRBV7-2 with TRBJ1-1; D possibly corresponds to TRBD1 (5 bases). V lost 0 bases and J lost 0, with 8 bases in between. CDR1 and CDR2 from the germline V gene are SGHTA and FQGNSA. The CDR3 consists of 15 residues. The CDR3 nucleotides are TGTGCCAGCAGCTTAGCCTCGACAGTGAACACTGAAGCTTTCTTT. As protein: CASSLASTVNTEAFF.